The clone carrying this TCR beta chain has ten or more counts. The antigen is not known. This entry comes from a study of CD8 T cells in ankylosing spondylitis. MiXCR was run by TCRdb on the 5' RACE reads, yielding one entry per CDR3 protein. The table records more than 5,000 distinct CDR3 sequences, 2% to 2.5% of them present only once. Findings and limits, study-wide: About 8 highly homologous variants made up a TCR beta motif, and this motif appeared characteristic of ankylosing spondylitis blood. Within peripheral blood, clones linked to disease were CD8+ and relatively rare.

Losses at the gene ends were 3 bases for V and 0 bases for J; bases not matched to a gene: 4. The CDR3 totals 17 residues. The germline V gene encodes CDR1 SGDLS and CDR2 YYNGEE. Material: blood, either unsorted or a sorted T cell fraction (not recorded which). The rearrangement links TRBV9 to TRBJ2-2, with TRBD2 matching 11 bases. The TCR was taken from a male donor with ankylosing spondylitis or in good health (not recorded which). The CDR3: CASSASSGRTNTGELFF. CDR3 sequence (DNA): TGTGCCAGCAGCGCATCTAGCGGGAGGACGAACACCGGGGAGCTGTTTTTT.